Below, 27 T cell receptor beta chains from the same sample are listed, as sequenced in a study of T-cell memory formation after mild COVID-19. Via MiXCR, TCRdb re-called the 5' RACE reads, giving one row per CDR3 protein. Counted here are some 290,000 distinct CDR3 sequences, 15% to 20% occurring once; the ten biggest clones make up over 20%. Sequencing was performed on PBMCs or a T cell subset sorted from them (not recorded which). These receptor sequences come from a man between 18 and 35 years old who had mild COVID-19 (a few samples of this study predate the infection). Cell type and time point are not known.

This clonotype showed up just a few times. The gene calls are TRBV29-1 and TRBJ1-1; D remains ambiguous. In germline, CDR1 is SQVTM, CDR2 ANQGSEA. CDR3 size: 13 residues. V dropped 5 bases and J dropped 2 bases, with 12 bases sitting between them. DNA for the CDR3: TGCAGCGTTTTGGAATTCCTTAACACTGAAGCTTTCTTT. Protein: CSVLEFLNTEAFF.

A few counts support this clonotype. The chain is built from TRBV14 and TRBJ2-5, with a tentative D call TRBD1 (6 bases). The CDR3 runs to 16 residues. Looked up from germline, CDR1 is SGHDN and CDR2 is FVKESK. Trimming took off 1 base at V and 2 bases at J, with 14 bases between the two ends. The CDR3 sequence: CASSQGNTGTQETQYF. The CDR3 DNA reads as TGTGCCAGCAGCCAAGGGAACACCGGGACACAAGAGACCCAGTACTTC.

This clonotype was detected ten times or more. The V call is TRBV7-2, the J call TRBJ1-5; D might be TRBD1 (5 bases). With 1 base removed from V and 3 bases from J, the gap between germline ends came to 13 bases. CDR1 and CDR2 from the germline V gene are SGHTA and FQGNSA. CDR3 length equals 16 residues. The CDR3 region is CASSLVGGNTNQPQHF. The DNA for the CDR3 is TGTGCCAGCAGCTTAGTTGGGGGAAACACCAATCAGCCCCAGCATTTT.

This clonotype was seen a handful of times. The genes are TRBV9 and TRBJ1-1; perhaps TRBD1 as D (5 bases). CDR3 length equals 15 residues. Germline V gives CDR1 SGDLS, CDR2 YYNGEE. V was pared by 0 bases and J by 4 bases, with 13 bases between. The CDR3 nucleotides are TGTGCCAGCAGCGTAGCTGGGTCGGGACTCACTGAAGCTTTCTTT. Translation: CASSVAGSGLTEAFF.

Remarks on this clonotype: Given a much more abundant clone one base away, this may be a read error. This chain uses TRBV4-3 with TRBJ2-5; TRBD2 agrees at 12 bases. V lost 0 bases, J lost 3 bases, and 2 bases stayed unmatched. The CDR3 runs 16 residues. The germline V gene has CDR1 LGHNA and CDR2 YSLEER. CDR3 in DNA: TGCGCCAGCAGCCAAGATCCTAGCGGGGGGGAAGAGACCCAGTACTTC. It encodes CASSQDPSGGEETQYF.

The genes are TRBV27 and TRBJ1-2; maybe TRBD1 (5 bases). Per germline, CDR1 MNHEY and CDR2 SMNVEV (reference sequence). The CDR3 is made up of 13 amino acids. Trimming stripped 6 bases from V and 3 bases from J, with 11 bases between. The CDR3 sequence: CASRPPGDYGYTF. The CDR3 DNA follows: TGTGCCAGCAGACCCCCGGGGGACTATGGCTACACCTTC.

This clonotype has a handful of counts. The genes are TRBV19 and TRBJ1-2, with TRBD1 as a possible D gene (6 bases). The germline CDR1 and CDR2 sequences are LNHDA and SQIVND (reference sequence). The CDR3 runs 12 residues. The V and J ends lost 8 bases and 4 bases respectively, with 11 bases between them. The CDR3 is CASGGGRYGYTF. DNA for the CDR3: TGTGCCAGTGGCGGGGGCCGCTATGGCTACACCTTC. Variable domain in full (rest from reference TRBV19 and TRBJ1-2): DGGITQSPKYLFRKEGQNVTLSCEQNLNHDAMYWYRQDPGQGLRLIYYSQIVNDFQKGDIAEGYSVSREKKESFPLTVTSAQKNPTAFYLCASGGGRYGYTFGSGTRLTVV.

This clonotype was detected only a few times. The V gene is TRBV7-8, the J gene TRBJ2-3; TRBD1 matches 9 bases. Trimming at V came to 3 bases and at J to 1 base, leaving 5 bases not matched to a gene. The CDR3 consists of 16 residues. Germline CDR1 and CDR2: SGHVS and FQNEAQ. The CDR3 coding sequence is TGTGCCAGCAGCTTGGACCGGGACAGGGGCACAGATACGCAGTATTTT. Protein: CASSLDRDRGTDTQYF.

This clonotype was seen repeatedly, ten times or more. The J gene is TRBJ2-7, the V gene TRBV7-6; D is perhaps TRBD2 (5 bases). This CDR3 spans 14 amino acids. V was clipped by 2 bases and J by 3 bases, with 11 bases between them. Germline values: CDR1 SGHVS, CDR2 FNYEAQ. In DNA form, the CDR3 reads TGTGCCAGCAGCTTAAAAGCGGTCAACTACGAGCAGTACTTC. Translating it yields CASSLKAVNYEQYF.

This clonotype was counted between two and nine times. Here the CDR3 DNA reads TGTGCCAGCAGCGTGCAAAACTCCTACGAGCAGTACTTC. It is translated as CASSVQNSYEQYF. J is TRBJ2-7 and V is TRBV7-9; no clear D gene. Germline loops: CDR1 SEHNR, CDR2 FQNEAQ (reference sequence). With 5 bases removed from V and 0 bases from J, the gap between germline ends came to 8 bases. The CDR3 is 13 amino acids.

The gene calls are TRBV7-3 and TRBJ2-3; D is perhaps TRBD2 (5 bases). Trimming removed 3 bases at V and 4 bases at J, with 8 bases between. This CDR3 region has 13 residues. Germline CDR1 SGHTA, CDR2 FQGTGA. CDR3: CASSFRLSDTQYF. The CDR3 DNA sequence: TGTGCCAGCAGCTTCCGACTATCAGATACGCAGTATTTT.

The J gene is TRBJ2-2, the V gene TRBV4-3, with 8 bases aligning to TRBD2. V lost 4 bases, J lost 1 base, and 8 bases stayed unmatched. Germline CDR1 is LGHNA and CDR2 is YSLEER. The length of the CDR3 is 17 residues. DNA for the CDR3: TGCGCCAGCAGCCTCACCTTGGGACTAGGGAACACCGGGGAGCTGTTTTTT. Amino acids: CASSLTLGLGNTGELFF.

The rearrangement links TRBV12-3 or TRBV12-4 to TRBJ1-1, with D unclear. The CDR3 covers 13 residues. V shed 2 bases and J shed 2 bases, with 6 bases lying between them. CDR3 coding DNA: TGTGCCAGCAGTTTACTCATTAACACTGAAGCTTTCTTT. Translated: CASSLLINTEAFF.

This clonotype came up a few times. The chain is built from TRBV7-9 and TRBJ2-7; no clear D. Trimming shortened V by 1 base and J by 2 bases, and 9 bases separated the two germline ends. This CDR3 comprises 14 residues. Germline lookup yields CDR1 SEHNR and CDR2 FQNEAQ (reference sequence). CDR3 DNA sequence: TGTGCCAGCAGCTTAGGAACCCCGCCCTACGAGCAGTACTTC. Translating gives CASSLGTPPYEQYF.

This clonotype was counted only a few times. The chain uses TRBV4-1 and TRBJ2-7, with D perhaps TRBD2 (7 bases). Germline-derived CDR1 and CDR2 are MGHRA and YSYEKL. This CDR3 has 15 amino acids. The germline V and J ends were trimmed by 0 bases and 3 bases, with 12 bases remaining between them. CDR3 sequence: CASSQEEGGIYEQYV. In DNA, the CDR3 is TGCGCCAGCAGCCAAGAGGAGGGGGGGATCTACGAGCAGTACGTC.

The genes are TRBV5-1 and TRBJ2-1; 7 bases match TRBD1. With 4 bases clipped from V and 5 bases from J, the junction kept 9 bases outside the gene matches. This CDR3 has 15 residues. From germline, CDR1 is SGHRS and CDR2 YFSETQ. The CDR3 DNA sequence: TGCGCCAGCAGCCCCAGGGGGAGCCCTAACAATGAGCAGTTCTTC. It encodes CASSPRGSPNNEQFF.

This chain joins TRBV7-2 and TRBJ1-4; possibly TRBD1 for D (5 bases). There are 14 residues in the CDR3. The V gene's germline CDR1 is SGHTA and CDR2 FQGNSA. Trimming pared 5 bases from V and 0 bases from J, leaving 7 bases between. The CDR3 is CASSRGATNEKLFF. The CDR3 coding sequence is TGTGCCAGCAGCCGGGGGGCAACTAATGAAAAACTGTTTTTT. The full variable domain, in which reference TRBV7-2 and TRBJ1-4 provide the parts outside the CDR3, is GAGVSQSPSNKVTEKGKDVELRCDPISGHTALYWYRQSLGQGLEFLIYFQGNSAPDKSGLPSDRFSAERTGGSVSTLTIQRTQQEDSAVYLCASSRGATNEKLFFGSGTQLSVL.

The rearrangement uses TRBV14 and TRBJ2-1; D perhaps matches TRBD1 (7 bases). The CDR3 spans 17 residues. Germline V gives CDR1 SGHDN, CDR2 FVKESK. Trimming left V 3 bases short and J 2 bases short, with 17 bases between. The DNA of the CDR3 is TGTGCCAGCAGCCAGATAGTAACAGGGGAGGCCTACAATGAGCAGTTCTTC. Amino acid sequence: CASSQIVTGEAYNEQFF. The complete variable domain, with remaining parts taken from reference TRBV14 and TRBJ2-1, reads EAGVTQFPSHSVIEKGQTVTLRCDPISGHDNLYWYRRVMGKEIKFLLHFVKESKQDESGMPNNRFLAERTGGTYSTLKVQPAELEDSGVYFCASSQIVTGEAYNEQFFGPGTRLTVL.

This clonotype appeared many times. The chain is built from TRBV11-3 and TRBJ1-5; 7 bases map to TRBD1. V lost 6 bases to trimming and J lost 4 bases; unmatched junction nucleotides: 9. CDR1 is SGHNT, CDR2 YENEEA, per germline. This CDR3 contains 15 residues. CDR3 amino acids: CASSLGTAINQPQHF. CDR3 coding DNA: TGTGCCAGCAGTCTCGGGACAGCCATTAATCAGCCCCAGCATTTT.

The CDR3 sequence is CASSPGGRAFSGNTIYF. The DNA for the CDR3 is TGTGCCAGCAGCCCCGGCGGTCGGGCCTTCTCTGGAAACACCATATATTTT. The chain couples TRBV5-5 to TRBJ1-3; D unclear. Germline loops: CDR1 SGHKS, CDR2 YYEKEE (reference sequence). The CDR3 sequence is 17 residues long. The V and J ends lost 4 bases and 0 bases respectively, with 17 bases between them.

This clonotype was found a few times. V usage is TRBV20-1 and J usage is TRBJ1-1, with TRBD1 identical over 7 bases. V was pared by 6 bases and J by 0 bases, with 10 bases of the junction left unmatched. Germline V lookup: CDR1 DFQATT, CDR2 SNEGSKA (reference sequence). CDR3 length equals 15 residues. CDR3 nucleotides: TGCAGTGCAACCGACAGGGTCCCCATGAACACTGAAGCTTTCTTT. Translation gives CSATDRVPMNTEAFF.

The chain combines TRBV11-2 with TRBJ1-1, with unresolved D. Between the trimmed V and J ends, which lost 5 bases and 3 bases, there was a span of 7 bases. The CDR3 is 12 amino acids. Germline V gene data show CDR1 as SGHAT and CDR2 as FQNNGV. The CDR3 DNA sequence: TGTGCCAGCAGCCCGTCTTACACTGAAGCTTTCTTT. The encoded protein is CASSPSYTEAFF.

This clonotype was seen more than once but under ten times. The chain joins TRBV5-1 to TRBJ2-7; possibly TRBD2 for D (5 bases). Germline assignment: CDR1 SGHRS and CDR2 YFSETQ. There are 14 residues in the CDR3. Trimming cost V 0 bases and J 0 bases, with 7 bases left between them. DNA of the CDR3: TGCGCCAGCAGCTTGGACGCGGGCTCCTACGAGCAGTACTTC. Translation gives CASSLDAGSYEQYF.

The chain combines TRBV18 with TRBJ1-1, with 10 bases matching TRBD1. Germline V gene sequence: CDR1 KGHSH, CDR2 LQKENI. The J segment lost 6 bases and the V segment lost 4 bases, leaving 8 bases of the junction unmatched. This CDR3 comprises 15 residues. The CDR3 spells CASSQRTGGNAEAFF. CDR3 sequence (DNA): TGTGCCAGCTCACAACGGACAGGGGGTAACGCTGAAGCTTTCTTT.

As DNA, the CDR3 is TGCGCCAGCAGCCAAGTCCTAGGGGTAACTAGTGGAGGTACGCAGTATTTT. This translates into CASSQVLGVTSGGTQYF. The rearrangement links TRBV4-1 to TRBJ2-3; D tentatively fits TRBD1 or TRBD2 (5 bases each). The CDR3 is 17 residues long. V was clipped by 1 base and J by 8 bases, with 22 bases between them. CDR1 is MGHRA and CDR2 is YSYEKL in the germline V gene.

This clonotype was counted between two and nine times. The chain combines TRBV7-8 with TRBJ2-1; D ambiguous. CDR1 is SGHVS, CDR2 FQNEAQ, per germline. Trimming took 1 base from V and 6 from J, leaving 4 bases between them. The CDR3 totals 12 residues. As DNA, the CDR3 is TGTGCCAGCAGCTTAGAGTCCAATGAGCAGTTCTTC. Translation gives CASSLESNEQFF.

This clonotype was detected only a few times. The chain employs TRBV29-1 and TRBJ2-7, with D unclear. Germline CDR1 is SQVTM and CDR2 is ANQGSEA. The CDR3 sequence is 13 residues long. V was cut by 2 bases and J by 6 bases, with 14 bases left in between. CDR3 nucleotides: TGCAGCGTTGAACTCCGGGCCTTTGGCGAGCAGTACTTC. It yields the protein CSVELRAFGEQYF.